This T cell receptor beta chain was documented in a study of T-cell reconstitution after alpha-beta-depleted transplantation in children. As it was prepared, the TCRbeta library received unique molecular identifiers. Using its own MiXCR run on the PCR reads, TCRdb lists one record per CDR3 protein. Of 150,000 to 250,000 distinct CDR3 sequences in the sample, 6.3% were seen once. In this sample, this clonotype turned up a few times. Antigen: not known. Study-wide points: At the one-year point after transplant, T-cell counts and TCRbeta diversity were found to come mostly from T cells that had been newly produced.

Trimming took 3 bases from V and 0 from J; bases not matched to a gene: 9. This CDR3 has 17 residues. Germline V gives CDR1 SGHRS, CDR2 YFSETQ. Source: PBMCs, taken before TCRalphabeta/CD19-depleted stem cell transplant. This TCR derives from a girl under three years old with combined immunodeficiency, due to receive a stem cell transplant. The chain couples TRBV5-1 to TRBJ2-1; 7 bases line up with TRBD2. In nucleotides, the CDR3 is TGCGCCAGCAGCTGGGTGCCTAGCGGACTCTCCTACAATGAGCAGTTCTTC. Amino acids: CASSWVPSGLSYNEQFF.